This TCR beta chain was sequenced during a study of blood T cell repertoires in COVID-19. Whole-study context: PBMCs, B-cell-depleted T cells, or T cells were the source of the cDNA or gDNA that made up the material.

The CDR3 length is 12 residues. The V end lost 0 bases, the J end lost 7 bases, and 9 bases lay between the germline ends. The germline V gene encodes CDR1 GTSNPN and CDR2 SVGIG (reference sequence). This table comes from immunoSEQ multiplex PCR, and its TCRdb copy is limited to in-frame clones, with some not included. The sample records about 140,000 clones, approximately 86% being singletons. The origin of this receptor is a human donor in a cohort sampled during active COVID-19. Sequenced input: peripheral blood. The chain joins TRBV30 to TRBJ2-5; D is unclear. The CDR3 region is CAWSVNPGTQYF. In DNA, the CDR3 is TGTGCCTGGAGTGTAAACCCGGGGACCCAGTACTTC.